These T cell receptor beta chains were read from a single sample in a study of cytomegalovirus exposure and HLA in healthy donors. TCRdb keeps only in-frame clones here, not all; method: immunoSEQ multiplex PCR. The data contain around 190,000 clones, around 83% of them singletons. The sample taken for sequencing was PBMCs. All receptors come from a middle-aged woman in good health and CMV-seronegative. Both conserved end residues are part of each CDR3. The D gene is left open where the match is weak.

j_call v_call d_call cdr3_nt cdr3_aa
TRBJ2-7 TRBV6-6 NA TGTGCCAGCAGCCATGGACTTCTCTACGAGCAGTACTTC CASSHGLLYEQYF
TRBJ2-7 TRBV5-1 TRBD1 TGCGCCAGCAGCTTGGCCAGGGGGACCTACGAGCAGTACTTC CASSLARGTYEQYF
TRBJ1-1 TRBV5-4 NA TGTGCCAGCAGATTGGCGGGGGAACACACTGAAGCTTTCTTT CASRLAGEHTEAFF
TRBJ1-1 TRBV5-6 TRBD1 TGTGCCAGCAGCTTCCGGGACAGCACTGAAGCTTTCTTT CASSFRDSTEAFF
TRBJ2-1 TRBV11-2 NA TGTGCCAGCAAGGTTACCGGACACCTAGACAATGAGCAGTTCTTC CASKVTGHLDNEQFF
TRBJ2-7 TRBV4-1 TRBD2 TGCGCCAGCAGCCAAGCCCCTAGCGGGAACCCCTACGAGCAGTACTTC CASSQAPSGNPYEQYF
TRBJ2-2 TRBV9 TRBD2 TGTGCCAGCAGCGCCTCCGGGACTAGGGGATCCGGGGAGCTGTTTTTT CASSASGTRGSGELFF
TRBJ2-7 TRBV9 NA TGTGCCAGCAGCGTACGTGGGGGCCTGAGCTCCTACGAGCAGTACTTC CASSVRGGLSSYEQYF
TRBJ2-1 TRBV29-1 TRBD2 TGCAGCGTTCCCTTGGGAGGGAGTTCCTACAATGAGCAGTTCTTC CSVPLGGSSYNEQFF
TRBJ2-2 TRBV29-1 NA TGCAGCGTGGTCAGCGGACCGGACACCGGGGAGCTGTTTTTT CSVVSGPDTGELFF
TRBJ1-1 TRBV4-3 TRBD1 TGCGCCAGCAGCAAACAGGGGATCACTGAAGCTTTCTTT CASSKQGITEAFF
TRBJ2-1 TRBV5-1 NA TGCGCCAGCAGCTGGGACAACAACAATGAGCAGTTCTTC CASSWDNNNEQFF
TRBJ1-3 TRBV5-6 NA TGTGCCAGCAGCTTGGGGCCCGCAGGGCATGGCCGCTCTGGAAACACCATATATTTT CASSLGPAGHGRSGNTIYF
TRBJ2-7 TRBV7-2 NA TGTGCCAGCAGCTTAACCGGGCAGGGCTACGAGCAGTACTTC CASSLTGQGYEQYF